Listed here is a single T cell receptor (beta chain). Antigen unknown. TCRdb recomputed calls from the 5' RACE reads with MiXCR, one row per CDR3 protein. The sample contains under 900,000 distinct CDR3 sequences, about 20% of which appear only once. CDR1 is MNHNS and CDR2 is SASEGT in the germline V gene. The V gene lost 7 bases and the J gene lost 6 bases, with 22 bases spanning the gap. The CDR3 is 16 residues long. The data are from a study of identical twins. Study observations and caveats: Low generation-probability sequences were in excess among twin-shared out-of-frame alpha sequences.

This sample was shared with a second study, whose subject was T cells expressing NK-cell markers. That study adds: Of eight sequenced donors, seven were HCMV-seropositive and one HCMV-seronegative.

The TCR originated in a woman between 18 and 29 years old in good health. V usage is TRBV6-1 and J usage is TRBJ2-1, with D possibly TRBD1 on 6 matching bases. Sequencing input: PBMCs. CDR3 nucleotides: TGTGCCAGCACCGCGACTTTCGACAGGACGGGCAATGAGCAGTTCTTC. Translated, it gives CASTATFDRTGNEQFF.